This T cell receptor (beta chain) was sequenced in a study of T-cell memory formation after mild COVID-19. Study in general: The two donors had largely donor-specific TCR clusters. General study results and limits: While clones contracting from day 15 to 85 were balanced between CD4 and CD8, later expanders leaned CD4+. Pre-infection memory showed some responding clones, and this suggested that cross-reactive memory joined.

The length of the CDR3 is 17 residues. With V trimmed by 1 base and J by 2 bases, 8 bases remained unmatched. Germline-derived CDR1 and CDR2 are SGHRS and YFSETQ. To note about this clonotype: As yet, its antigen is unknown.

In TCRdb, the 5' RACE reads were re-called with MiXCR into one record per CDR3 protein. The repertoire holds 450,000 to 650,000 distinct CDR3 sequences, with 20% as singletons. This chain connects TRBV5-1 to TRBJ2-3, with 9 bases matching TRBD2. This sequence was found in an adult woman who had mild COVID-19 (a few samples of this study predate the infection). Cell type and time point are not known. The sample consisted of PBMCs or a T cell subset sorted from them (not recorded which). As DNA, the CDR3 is TGCGCCAGCAGCTTGAGTTATGCGGGGGGGACCACAGATACGCAGTATTTT. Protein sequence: CASSLSYAGGTTDTQYF.